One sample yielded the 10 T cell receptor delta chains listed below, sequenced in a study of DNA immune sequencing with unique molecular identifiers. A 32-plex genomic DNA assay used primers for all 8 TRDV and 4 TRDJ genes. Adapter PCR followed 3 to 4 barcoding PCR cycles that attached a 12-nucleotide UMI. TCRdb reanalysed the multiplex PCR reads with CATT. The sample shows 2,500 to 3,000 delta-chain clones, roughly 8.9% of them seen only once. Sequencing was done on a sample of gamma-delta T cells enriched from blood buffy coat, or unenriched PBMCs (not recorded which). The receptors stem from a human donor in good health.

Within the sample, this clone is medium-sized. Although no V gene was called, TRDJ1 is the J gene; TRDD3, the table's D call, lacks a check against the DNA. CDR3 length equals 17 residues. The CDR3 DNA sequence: TGTGCCTGTGATAGGGGGGGATTACTGGGGGGGCCCGATAAACTCATCTTT. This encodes CACDRGGLLGGPDKLIF.

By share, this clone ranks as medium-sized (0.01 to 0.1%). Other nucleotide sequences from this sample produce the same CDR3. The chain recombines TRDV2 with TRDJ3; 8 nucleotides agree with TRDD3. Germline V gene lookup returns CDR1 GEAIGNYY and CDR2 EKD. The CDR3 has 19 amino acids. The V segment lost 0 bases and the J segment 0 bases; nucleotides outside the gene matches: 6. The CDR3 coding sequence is TGTGCCTGTGACACCGGTAGCTGGGGGAGCTCCTGGGACACCCGACAGATGTTTTTC. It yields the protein CACDTGSWGSSWDTRQMFF.

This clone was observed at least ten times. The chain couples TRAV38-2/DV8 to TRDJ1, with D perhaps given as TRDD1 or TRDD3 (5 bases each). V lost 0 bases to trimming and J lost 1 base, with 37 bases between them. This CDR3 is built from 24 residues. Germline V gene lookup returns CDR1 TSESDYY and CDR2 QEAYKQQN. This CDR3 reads CAYRSAEILWPHIWVGAFTDKLIF. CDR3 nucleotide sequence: TGTGCTTATAGGAGCGCGGAAATCTTGTGGCCTCATATATGGGTTGGGGCCTTCACCGATAAACTCATCTTT.

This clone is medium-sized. CDR3 sequence reads: CALFLWGDTDKLIF. The CDR3 DNA is TGTGCCCTCTTCTTGTGGGGGGACACCGATAAACTCATCTTT. The rearrangement links TRDV3 to TRDJ1; D possibly corresponds to TRDD3 (6 bases). Germline-derived CDR1 and CDR2 are TVYSNPD and GDNSRS (reference sequence). V was cut by 5 bases and J by 0 bases, with 16 bases left in between. The CDR3 extends over 14 amino acids.

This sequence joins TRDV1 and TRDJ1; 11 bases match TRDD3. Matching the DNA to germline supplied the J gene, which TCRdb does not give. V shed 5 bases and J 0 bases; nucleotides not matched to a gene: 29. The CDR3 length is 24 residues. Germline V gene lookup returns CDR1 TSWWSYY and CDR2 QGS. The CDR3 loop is CALGSSFLHFSTGGYALYTDKLIF. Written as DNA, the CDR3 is TGTGCTCTTGGGAGTTCCTTCCTACACTTCTCTACTGGGGGATATGCCCTGTACACCGATAAACTCATCTTT.

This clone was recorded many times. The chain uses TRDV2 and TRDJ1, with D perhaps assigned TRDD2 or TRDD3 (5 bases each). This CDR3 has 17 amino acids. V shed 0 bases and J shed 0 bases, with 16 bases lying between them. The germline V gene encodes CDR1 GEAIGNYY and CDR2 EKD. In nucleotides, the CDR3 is TGTGCCTGTGACACCGTAGGGGGTTCCTCCCACACCGATAAACTCATCTTT. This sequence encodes CACDTVGGSSHTDKLIF.

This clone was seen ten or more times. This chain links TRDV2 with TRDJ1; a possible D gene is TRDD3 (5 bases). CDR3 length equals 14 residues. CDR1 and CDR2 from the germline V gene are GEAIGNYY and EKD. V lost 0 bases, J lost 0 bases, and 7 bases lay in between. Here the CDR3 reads CACDTIGDTDKLIF. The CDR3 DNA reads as TGTGCCTGTGACACCATTGGGGACACCGATAAACTCATCTTT.

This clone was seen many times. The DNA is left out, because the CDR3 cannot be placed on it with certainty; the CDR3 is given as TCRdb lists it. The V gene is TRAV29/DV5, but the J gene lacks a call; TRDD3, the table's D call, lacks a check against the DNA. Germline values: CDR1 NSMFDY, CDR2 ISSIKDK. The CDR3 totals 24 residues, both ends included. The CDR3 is CSVLLCSKQSFPRYFGGYPDKLIF.

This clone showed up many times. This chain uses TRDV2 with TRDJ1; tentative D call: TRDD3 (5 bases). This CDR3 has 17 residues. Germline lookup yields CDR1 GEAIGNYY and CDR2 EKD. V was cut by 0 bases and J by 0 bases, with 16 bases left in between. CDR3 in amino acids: CACDTVSGGPDTDKLIF. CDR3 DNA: TGTGCCTGTGACACCGTGTCCGGGGGTCCCGACACCGATAAACTCATCTTT.

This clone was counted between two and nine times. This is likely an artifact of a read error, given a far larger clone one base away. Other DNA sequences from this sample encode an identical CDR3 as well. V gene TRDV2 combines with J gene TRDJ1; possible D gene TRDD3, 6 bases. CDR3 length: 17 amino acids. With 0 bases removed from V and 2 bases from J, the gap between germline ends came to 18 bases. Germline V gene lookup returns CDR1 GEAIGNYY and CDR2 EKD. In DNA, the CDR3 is TGTGCCTGTGACACCGTTGGGGGTTACGCTGGGACCGATAAACTCATCTTT. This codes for CACDTVGGYAGTDKLIF.